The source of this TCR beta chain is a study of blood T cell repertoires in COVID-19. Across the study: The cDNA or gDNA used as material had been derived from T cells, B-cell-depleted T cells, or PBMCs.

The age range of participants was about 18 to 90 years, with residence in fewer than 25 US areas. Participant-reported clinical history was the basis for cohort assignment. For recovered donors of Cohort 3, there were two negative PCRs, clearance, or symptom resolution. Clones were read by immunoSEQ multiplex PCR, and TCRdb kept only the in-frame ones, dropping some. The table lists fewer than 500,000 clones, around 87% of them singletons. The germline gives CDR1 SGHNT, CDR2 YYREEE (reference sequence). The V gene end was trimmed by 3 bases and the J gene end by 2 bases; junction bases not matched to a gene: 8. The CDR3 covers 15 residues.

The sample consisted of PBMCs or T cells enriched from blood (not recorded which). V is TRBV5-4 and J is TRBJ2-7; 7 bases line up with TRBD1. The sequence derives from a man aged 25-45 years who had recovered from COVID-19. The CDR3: CASSSPGQIAYEQYF. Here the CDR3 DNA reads TGTGCCAGCAGCTCCCCGGGACAGATAGCCTACGAGCAGTACTTC. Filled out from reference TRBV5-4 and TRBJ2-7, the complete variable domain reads ETGVTQSPTHLIKTRGQQVTLRCSSQSGHNTVSWYQQALGQGPQFIFQYYREEENGRGNFPPRFSGLQFPNYSSELNVNALELDDSALYLCASSSPGQIAYEQYFGPGTRLTVT.